These 29 T cell receptor beta chains were all obtained from the same sample, sequenced in a study of shared clonotypes between healthy human individuals (dated by TCRdb to the early 2020s). CD8 naive samples consisted of CD45RO-negative cells that were positively selected for CCR7, yielding a CD45RA+CCR7+ population without TemRA cells. Libraries were constructed by the immunoSEQ multiplex PCR assay. In TCRdb, the immuneACCESS table is reduced to in-frame sequences with V and J assigned. These tables do not hold every clone; where another copy was compared, an unresolved V gene accounts for under half, and the others remain unexplained. In this sample the table shows roughly 2,000,000 clones, 90% to 95% of which occur a single time. The ten largest make up about 1.7% of the sample. The sample consisted of naive CD8+ T cells from PBMCs. Explained via the paper, the cell subset or site label denotes: CD45RA+CCR7+. Every receptor here comes from a man younger than 35 in good health. Some clones in this sample may be carry-over from other donors' samples.

The V and J genes are TRBV4-3 and TRBJ2-5, with D tentatively TRBD2 (6 bases). The CDR3 spans 15 residues. CDR1 is LGHNA and CDR2 is YSLEER in the germline V gene. V lost 3 bases, J lost 1 base, and 12 bases lay in between. As DNA, the CDR3 is TGCGCCAGCAGCCACGGGCAGGGACTCCAAGAGACCCAGTACTTC. Translated: CASSHGQGLQETQYF.

V gene TRBV4-2 combines with J gene TRBJ1-1; the D is unclear. V was cut by 1 base and J by 3 bases, with 6 bases left in between. Per germline, CDR1 LGHNA and CDR2 YNFKEQ. There are 13 residues in the CDR3. The CDR3 spells CASSQVMDTEAFF. The DNA for the CDR3 is TGTGCCAGCAGCCAAGTAATGGACACTGAAGCTTTCTTT.

This sequence joins TRBV6-6 and TRBJ1-2; no firm D call. V was clipped by 0 bases and J by 5 bases, with 7 bases between them. Per germline, CDR1 MNHNY and CDR2 SVGAGI (reference sequence). The CDR3 extends over 13 amino acids. The chain's CDR3 is CASSYSIIYGYTF. CDR3 in DNA: TGTGCCAGCAGTTACTCGATTATTTATGGCTACACCTTC.

This chain uses TRBV27 with TRBJ2-7; 9 bases align to TRBD2. Germline V gene lookup returns CDR1 MNHEY and CDR2 SMNVEV (reference sequence). The CDR3 consists of 13 residues. J lost 6 bases, V lost 6 bases, and 6 bases had no gene match. The CDR3 DNA is TGTGCCAGCAGCCTGACTAGCGGTGTCGAGCAGTACTTC. Amino acid sequence: CASSLTSGVEQYF.

This chain connects TRBV10-3 to TRBJ2-1; D possibly uses TRBD1 or TRBD2 (7 bases each). The CDR3 length is 13 residues. The ends were cut back, 7 bases at V and 8 bases at J, with 15 bases in the middle. Germline lookup yields CDR1 ENHRY and CDR2 SYGVKD. Here the CDR3 DNA reads TGTGCCATCAAGGGCAGGGGGGGCGATGAGCAGTTCTTC. As protein: CAIKGRGGDEQFF.

The chain links TRBV10-3 to TRBJ2-5; the D is unclear. The germline V and J ends were trimmed by 3 bases and 5 bases, with 13 bases remaining between them. The CDR3 has 14 residues. Germline CDR1 reads ENHRY; CDR2 reads SYGVKD. CDR3 sequence reads: CAISDSNVRETQYF. CDR3 nucleotide sequence: TGTGCCATCAGTGACAGTAACGTCCGGGAGACCCAGTACTTC.

The genes are TRBV7-9 and TRBJ2-3; 8 positions match TRBD1. The CDR3 has 16 residues. V shed 5 bases and J 0 bases; nucleotides not matched to a gene: 7. Germline V gene lookup returns CDR1 SEHNR and CDR2 FQNEAQ (reference sequence). CDR3 sequence: CASSTRTGKSTDTQYF. As DNA, the CDR3 is TGTGCCAGCAGCACTCGGACAGGGAAAAGCACAGATACGCAGTATTTT.

The rearrangement uses TRBV9 and TRBJ2-7, with TRBD2 identical over 10 bases. Germline-derived CDR1 and CDR2 are SGDLS and YYNGEE. The CDR3 totals 15 residues. J was trimmed by 6 bases and V by 0 bases; bases with no gene match: 6. The CDR3 nucleotides read TGTGCCAGCAGCGTAGGGGCTAGCGGGAGCCCCGAGCAGTACTTC. This gives the protein CASSVGASGSPEQYF.

This rearrangement joins TRBV5-1 to TRBJ2-2, with D perhaps TRBD1 (5 bases). Germline CDR1 SGHRS, CDR2 YFSETQ. V lost 4 bases to trimming and J lost 4 bases, with 17 bases between them. The CDR3 contains 16 residues. CDR3 loop: CASSTRDGVLTGELFF. The CDR3 DNA is TGCGCCAGCAGCACCAGGGATGGGGTTCTCACCGGGGAGCTGTTTTTT.

This clone was found a few times. CDR3 region: CASSPWGTDLSYEQYF. In nucleotides, the CDR3 is TGTGCCAGCAGTCCGTGGGGGACAGACTTATCCTACGAGCAGTACTTC. This chain uses TRBV25-1 with TRBJ2-7; 7 bases match TRBD1. V lost 5 bases and J lost 1; bases outside the gene matches: 11. Germline CDR1 is MGHDK and CDR2 is SYGVNS. The CDR3 length is 16 residues.

This chain uses TRBV10-3 with TRBJ2-7; 8 bases line up with TRBD2. V lost 3 bases, J lost 5 bases, and 6 bases stayed unmatched. Per germline, CDR1 ENHRY and CDR2 SYGVKD. This CDR3 comprises 14 residues. CDR3 in DNA: TGTGCCATCAGTGATGGGCTAGCGGGCCACGAGCAGTACTTC. It yields the protein CAISDGLAGHEQYF.

The chain combines TRBV7-6 with TRBJ1-5; tentatively, D is TRBD1 (5 bases). The length of the CDR3 is 15 residues. CDR1 and CDR2 (germline): SGHVS, FNYEAQ. Trimming took 5 bases from V and 7 from J, leaving 18 bases between them. The CDR3, as DNA: TGTGCCAGCAGCCCGAGGGGTCAGGGTAGACAGCCCCAGCATTTT. Translating gives CASSPRGQGRQPQHF.

This clone was picked up one time. The chain combines TRBV7-9 with TRBJ2-7, with no clear D. CDR3 length equals 13 residues. CDR1 and CDR2 from the germline V gene are SEHNR and FQNEAQ (reference sequence). Trimming stripped 2 bases from V and 5 bases from J, with 10 bases between. The CDR3 DNA reads as TGTGCCAGCAGCTTATCTGAAAGCGACGAGCAGTACTTC. Protein: CASSLSESDEQYF.

The chain employs TRBV9 and TRBJ2-7; 7 bases match TRBD2. V was pared by 4 bases and J by 6 bases, with 7 bases of the junction left unmatched. CDR1 and CDR2 from the germline V gene are SGDLS and YYNGEE. The CDR3 has 13 amino acids. CDR3 amino acids: CASSPTIAGEQYF. The CDR3 DNA reads as TGTGCCAGCAGCCCAACTATAGCGGGCGAGCAGTACTTC.

The chain has TRBV5-4 and TRBJ2-7; D might be TRBD2 (6 bases). CDR3 length: 15 amino acids. The germline CDR1 and CDR2 sequences are SGHNT and YYREEE (reference sequence). The V end lost 0 bases, the J end lost 0 bases, and 10 bases lay between the germline ends. CDR3 sequence (DNA): TGTGCCAGCAGCTTGGTGGTCGGGAGCTCCTACGAGCAGTACTTC. It specifies CASSLVVGSSYEQYF.

V and J are TRBV28 and TRBJ2-2; tentatively, D is TRBD1 or TRBD2 (5 bases each). Per germline, CDR1 MDHEN and CDR2 SYDVKM. The V and J ends lost 8 bases and 5 bases respectively, with 15 bases between them. The CDR3 extends over 14 amino acids. The CDR3 region is CASLRDGRTGELFF. CDR3 bases: TGTGCCAGCCTCCGGGACGGAAGAACCGGGGAGCTGTTTTTT.

The gene calls are TRBV15 and TRBJ2-7; TRBD2 agrees at 9 bases. Germline V gives CDR1 LNHNV, CDR2 YYDKDF (reference sequence). The CDR3 is 14 residues long. V lost 2 bases to trimming and J lost 6 bases; unmatched junction nucleotides: 5. DNA for the CDR3: TGTGCCACCAGCAGACCTAGCGGGGCACGCGAGCAGTACTTC. This sequence encodes CATSRPSGAREQYF.

This clone was recorded once. This chain connects TRBV15 to TRBJ2-7; 7 bases align to TRBD1. This CDR3 contains 15 residues. Germline V gene lookup returns CDR1 LNHNV and CDR2 YYDKDF (reference sequence). V lost 5 bases to trimming and J lost 5 bases; unmatched junction nucleotides: 12. Written as DNA, the CDR3 is TGTGCCACCAGCGCCGAGGGGGCGGTCTGGAACGAGCAGTACTTC. Translation: CATSAEGAVWNEQYF.

The J gene is TRBJ2-6, the V gene TRBV21-1; the listed D gene, TRBD1, was not tested against the DNA. TRBV21-1 is designated a pseudogene. This CDR3 is 15 amino acids long. CDR3 loop: CASRPRGSGANVLTF. CDR3 nucleotide sequence: TGTGCCAGCAGGCCAAGGGGTTCTGGGGCCAACGTCCTGACTTTC.

This clone was picked up one time. The chain combines TRBV25-1 with TRBJ2-4, with D possibly TRBD1 on 6 matching bases. The V and J ends lost 2 bases and 0 bases respectively, with 11 bases between them. The germline gives CDR1 MGHDK, CDR2 SYGVNS. The CDR3 extends over 16 amino acids. Here the CDR3 reads CASSEPDSVAKNIQYF. CDR3 DNA sequence: TGTGCCAGCAGTGAACCGGACAGTGTAGCCAAAAACATTCAGTACTTC.

This clone appeared a few times. The V call is TRBV27, the J call TRBJ1-5; the D is unclear. Trimming cost V 2 bases and J 3 bases, with 5 bases left between them. Germline CDR1 is MNHEY and CDR2 is SMNVEV (reference sequence). CDR3 length: 13 amino acids. CDR3 DNA: TGTGCCAGCAGTTTAAGGGCCAATCAGCCCCAGCATTTT. Its protein product is CASSLRANQPQHF.

Here the CDR3 DNA reads TGTGCCAGCAGTTACATCGGGAGTTCCTACGAGCAGTACTTC. It translates to CASSYIGSSYEQYF. The chain uses TRBV6-5 and TRBJ2-7; D might be TRBD2 (6 bases). V dropped 2 bases and J dropped 1 base, with 9 bases sitting between them. This CDR3 spans 14 amino acids. Germline V gives CDR1 MNHEY, CDR2 SVGAGI.

The chain joins TRBV7-9 to TRBJ1-3; D gene ambiguous. Germline V lookup: CDR1 SEHNR, CDR2 FQNEAQ (reference sequence). This CDR3 contains 15 residues. The V end was cut by 5 bases, the J end by 5 bases, with 16 bases between. CDR3 nucleotides: TGTGCCAGCAGCCCGCCCGGGGAGGGTAGAAACACCATATATTTT. Its translation: CASSPPGEGRNTIYF.

The chain recombines TRBV19 with TRBJ2-1, with TRBD2 matching over 9 bases. Germline V gene lookup returns CDR1 LNHDA and CDR2 SQIVND (reference sequence). Losses at the gene ends were 5 bases for V and 4 bases for J; bases not matched to a gene: 12. The CDR3 length is 17 residues. In nucleotides, the CDR3 is TGTGCCAGTAGTCCCCCAGTAGCGGGAGTAGGGTACAATGAGCAGTTCTTC. It translates to CASSPPVAGVGYNEQFF. Based on the CDR3 plus reference TRBV19 and TRBJ2-1, the full variable domain is DGGITQSPKYLFRKEGQNVTLSCEQNLNHDAMYWYRQDPGQGLRLIYYSQIVNDFQKGDIAEGYSVSREKKESFPLTVTSAQKNPTAFYLCASSPPVAGVGYNEQFFGPGTRLTVL.

The chain uses TRBV11-2 and TRBJ2-1; TRBD1 matches at 9 bases. V shed 5 bases, J shed 9 bases, and the junction held 14 bases outside the gene matches. Germline V gene sequence: CDR1 SGHAT, CDR2 FQNNGV. The CDR3 sequence is 16 residues long. The CDR3 sequence: CASSKTGGRAYSEQFF. For the CDR3, the DNA is TGTGCCAGCAGCAAAACAGGGGGCAGAGCCTATAGTGAGCAGTTCTTC.

The CDR3 reads CASSPSAGTGGSIYEQYF. Written as DNA, the CDR3 is TGCGCCAGCAGCCCAAGCGCCGGGACAGGGGGGTCGATCTACGAGCAGTACTTC. The chain employs TRBV5-1 and TRBJ2-7, with 11 bases that match TRBD1. Germline assignment: CDR1 SGHRS and CDR2 YFSETQ. CDR3 size: 18 residues. Unmatched junction bases numbered 15, after V lost 4 bases and J lost 3 bases. Using reference TRBV5-1 and TRBJ2-7 for the parts outside the CDR3, the full variable domain is KAGVTQTPRYLIKTRGQQVTLSCSPISGHRSVSWYQQTPGQGLQFLFEYFSETQRNKGNFPGRFSGRQFSNSRSEMNVSTLELGDSALYLCASSPSAGTGGSIYEQYFGPGTRLTVT.

The chain carries TRBV7-2 and TRBJ2-7, with D uncertain. This CDR3 is 13 amino acids long. The V end lost 3 bases, the J end lost 2 bases, and 8 bases lay between the germline ends. The germline gives CDR1 SGHTA, CDR2 FQGNSA. The CDR3 sequence: CASSFHRTYEQYF. CDR3 bases: TGTGCCAGCAGCTTCCACAGAACCTACGAGCAGTACTTC.

The J gene is TRBJ2-1, the V gene TRBV7-9; 8 positions match TRBD2. CDR3 length equals 15 residues. V was pared by 2 bases and J by 5 bases, with 5 bases of the junction left unmatched. Germline CDR1 is SEHNR and CDR2 is FQNEAQ (reference sequence). CDR3 in DNA: TGTGCCAGCAGCTTACCGGGAGGGTATGACAATGAGCAGTTCTTC. Protein product: CASSLPGGYDNEQFF.

This sequence joins TRBV5-4 and TRBJ1-2; TRBD1 might be the D (5 bases). This CDR3 comprises 14 residues. V shed 2 bases and J shed 8 bases, with 16 bases lying between them. Germline values: CDR1 SGHNT, CDR2 YYREEE (reference sequence). The CDR3 region is CASSLLPRDRGYTF. The CDR3 region has the DNA TGTGCCAGCAGCTTACTTCCCAGGGACCGGGGCTACACCTTC. Supplemented by reference TRBV5-4 and TRBJ1-2, the full variable domain reads ETGVTQSPTHLIKTRGQQVTLRCSSQSGHNTVSWYQQALGQGPQFIFQYYREEENGRGNFPPRFSGLQFPNYSSELNVNALELDDSALYLCASSLLPRDRGYTFGSGTRLTVV.